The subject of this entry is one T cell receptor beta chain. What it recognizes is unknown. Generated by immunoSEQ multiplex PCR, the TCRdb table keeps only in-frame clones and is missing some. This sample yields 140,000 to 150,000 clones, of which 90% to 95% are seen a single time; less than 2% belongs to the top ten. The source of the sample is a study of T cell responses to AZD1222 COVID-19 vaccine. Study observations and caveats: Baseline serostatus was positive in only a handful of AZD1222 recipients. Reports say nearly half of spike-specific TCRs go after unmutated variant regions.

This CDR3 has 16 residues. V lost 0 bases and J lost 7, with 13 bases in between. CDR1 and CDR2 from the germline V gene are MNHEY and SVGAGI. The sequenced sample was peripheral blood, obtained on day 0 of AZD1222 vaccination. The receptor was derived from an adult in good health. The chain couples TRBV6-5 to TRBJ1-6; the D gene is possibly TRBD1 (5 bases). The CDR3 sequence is CASSYSATVMNSPLHF. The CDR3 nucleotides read TGTGCCAGCAGTTACTCGGCGACAGTGATGAATTCACCCCTCCACTTT.